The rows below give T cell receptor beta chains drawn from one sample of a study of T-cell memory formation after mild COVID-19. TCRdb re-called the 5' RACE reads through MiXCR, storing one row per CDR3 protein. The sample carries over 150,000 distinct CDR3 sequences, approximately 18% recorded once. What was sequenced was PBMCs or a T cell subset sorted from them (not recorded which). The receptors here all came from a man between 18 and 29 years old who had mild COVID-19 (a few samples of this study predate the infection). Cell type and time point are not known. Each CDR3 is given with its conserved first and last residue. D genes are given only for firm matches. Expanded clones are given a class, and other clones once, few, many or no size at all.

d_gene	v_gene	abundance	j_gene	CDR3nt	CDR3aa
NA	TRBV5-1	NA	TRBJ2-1	TGCGCCAGCAGCCCGGCAGGGGTGGATGAGCAGTTCTTC	CASSPAGVDEQFF
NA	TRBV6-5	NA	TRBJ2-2	TGTGCCAGCAGTACACCCTTCGGGACCGGGGAGCTGTTTTTT	CASSTPFGTGELFF
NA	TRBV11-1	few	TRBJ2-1	TGTGCCAGCAGCCACCAGGGCAAAAAGTACAATGAGCAGTTCTTC	CASSHQGKKYNEQFF
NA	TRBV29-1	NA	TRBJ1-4	TGCAGCGCTACCTGGACAAGGCATGAAAAACTGTTTTTT	CSATWTRHEKLFF
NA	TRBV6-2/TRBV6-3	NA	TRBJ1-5	TGTGCCAGCAGCCGAGGGGAGGGTCAGCCCCAGCATTTT	CASSRGEGQPQHF
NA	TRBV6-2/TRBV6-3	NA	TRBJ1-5	TGTGCCAGCAGTTCGCGGAGCAATCAGCCCCAGCATTTT	CASSSRSNQPQHF
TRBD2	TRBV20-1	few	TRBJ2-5	TGCAGTGCTGCTAGCGGGGCGCCCCAAGAGACCCAGTACTTC	CSAASGAPQETQYF
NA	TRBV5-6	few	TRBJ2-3	TGTGCCAGCAGCTTCCCCCATCAGGGAACGCAGTATTTT	CASSFPHQGTQYF
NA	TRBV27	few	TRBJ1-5	TGTGCCAGCAGTTTATTAGCCCGAGGGGGAGATAGCAATCAGCCCCAGCATTTT	CASSLLARGGDSNQPQHF
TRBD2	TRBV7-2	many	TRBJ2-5	TGTGCCAGCAGCTCCCGAGGGACTAGCGAAGAGACCCAGTACTTC	CASSSRGTSEETQYF
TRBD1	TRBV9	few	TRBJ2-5	TGTGCCAGCAGCTTAAGCCCGGGACAGGCGCAAGAGACCCAGTACTTC	CASSLSPGQAQETQYF
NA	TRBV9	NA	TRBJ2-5	TGTGCCAGCAGCGTAGCTGGCCAGAGACAAGAGACCCAGTACTTC	CASSVAGQRQETQYF
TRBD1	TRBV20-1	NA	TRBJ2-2	TGCAGCGCCACCGAGGGGGCGAAAACCGGGGAGCTGTTTTTT	CSATEGAKTGELFF
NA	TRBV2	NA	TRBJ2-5	TGTGCCAGCAGTGAAGGTTCGGGAGAAGACTTC	CASSEGSGEDF
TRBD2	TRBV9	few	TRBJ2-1	TGTGCCAGCAGCGTAGGAGCGGGGGGGTACAATGAGCAGTTCTTC	CASSVGAGGYNEQFF
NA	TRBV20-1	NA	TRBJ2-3	TGCAGTGCTAGAGAGGGAACCAGCACAGATACGCAGTATTTT	CSAREGTSTDTQYF
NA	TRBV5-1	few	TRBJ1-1	TGCGCCAGCAGACTCCTCTTGAGCAGGGTCACTGAAGCTTTCTTT	CASRLLLSRVTEAFF
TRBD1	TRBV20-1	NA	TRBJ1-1	TGCAGTGCTCGATCGCAGGGGGCCATATACGCTGAAGCTTTCTTT	CSARSQGAIYAEAFF
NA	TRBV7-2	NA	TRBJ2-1	TGTGCCAGCAGCCCCCAGGAGGGAGCAAGGCCGTTCTTC	CASSPQEGARPFF
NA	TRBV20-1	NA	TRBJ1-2	TGCAGTGCCACCACAGGGTACAGCTATGGCTACACCTTC	CSATTGYSYGYTF
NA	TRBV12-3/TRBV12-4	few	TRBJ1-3	TGTGCCAGCTCCTTGACCAGTTCTGGAAACACCATATATTTT	CASSLTSSGNTIYF
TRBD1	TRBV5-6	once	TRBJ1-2	TGTGCCAGCAGCCATGACAGGGGGCTGAGCTATGGCTACACCTTC	CASSHDRGLSYGYTF
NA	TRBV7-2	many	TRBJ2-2	TGTGCCAGCAGCTTACAGTCCGGGGGGAACACCGGGGAGCTGTTTTTT	CASSLQSGGNTGELFF
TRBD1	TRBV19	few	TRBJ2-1	TGTGCCAGTAGTATACGGACAGGGACCTCCGATGAGCAGTTCTTC	CASSIRTGTSDEQFF
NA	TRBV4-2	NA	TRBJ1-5	TGTGCCAGCAGCCAAGATTCTTGGCAGCCCCAGCATTTT	CASSQDSWQPQHF
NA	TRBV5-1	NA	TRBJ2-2	TGCGCCAGCAGCTTAGAAGTCGGGGAGCTGTTTTTT	CASSLEVGELFF
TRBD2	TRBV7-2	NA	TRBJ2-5	TGTGCCAGCAGCTTAGGTGGACTAGCGGTACAAGAGACCCAGTACTTC	CASSLGGLAVQETQYF
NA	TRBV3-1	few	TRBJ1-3	TGTGCCAGCAGCTTAACTAACAGGGCTGGAAACACCATATATTTT	CASSLTNRAGNTIYF
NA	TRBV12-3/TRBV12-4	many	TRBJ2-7	TGTGCCAGCAGTTTTAGTACGGGTTACACGTACTTC	CASSFSTGYTYF
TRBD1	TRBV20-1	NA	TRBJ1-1	TGCAGTGCTAGAGGGATCAGGGGGGGGTTAGGAGCTTTCTTT	CSARGIRGGLGAFF
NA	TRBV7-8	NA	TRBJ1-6	TGTGCCAGCAGCTTCTACGACAGGCCCCTCCACTTT	CASSFYDRPLHF
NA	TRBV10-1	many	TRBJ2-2	TGCGCCAGCAGTGTGGCAGGGCGGGACGGGGAGCTGTTTTTT	CASSVAGRDGELFF
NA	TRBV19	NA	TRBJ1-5	TGTGCCAGTAGTATTTTGAAGGCGGATAATCAGCCCCAGCATTTT	CASSILKADNQPQHF
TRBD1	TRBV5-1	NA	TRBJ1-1	TGCGCCAGCAGCTTGGGACAGGGGGCAAACACTGAAGCTTTCTTT	CASSLGQGANTEAFF
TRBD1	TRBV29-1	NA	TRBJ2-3	TGCAGCGTCCCGGACAGGGGTCGCCCAGATACGCAGTATTTT	CSVPDRGRPDTQYF
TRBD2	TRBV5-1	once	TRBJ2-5	TGCGCCAGCAGCTGGGGGACTAGCGGGGCTGGATCCCAAGAGACCCAGTACTTC	CASSWGTSGAGSQETQYF
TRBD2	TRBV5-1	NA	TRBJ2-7	TGCGCCAGCAGCGCAGCGGGGAGCTCCTACGAGCAGTACTTC	CASSAAGSSYEQYF